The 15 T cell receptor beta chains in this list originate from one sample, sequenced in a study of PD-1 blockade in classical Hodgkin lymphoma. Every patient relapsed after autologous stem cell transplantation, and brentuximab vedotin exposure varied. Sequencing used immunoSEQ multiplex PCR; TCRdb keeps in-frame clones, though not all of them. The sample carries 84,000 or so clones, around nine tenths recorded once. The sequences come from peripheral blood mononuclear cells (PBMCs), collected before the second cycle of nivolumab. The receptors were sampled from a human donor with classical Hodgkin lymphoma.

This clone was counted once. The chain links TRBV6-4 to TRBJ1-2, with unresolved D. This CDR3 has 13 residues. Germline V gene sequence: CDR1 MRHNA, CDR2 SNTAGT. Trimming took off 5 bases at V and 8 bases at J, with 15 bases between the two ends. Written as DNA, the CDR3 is TGTGCCAGCAGTTTCGACGGTCTATGGGGCTACACCTTC. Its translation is CASSFDGLWGYTF.

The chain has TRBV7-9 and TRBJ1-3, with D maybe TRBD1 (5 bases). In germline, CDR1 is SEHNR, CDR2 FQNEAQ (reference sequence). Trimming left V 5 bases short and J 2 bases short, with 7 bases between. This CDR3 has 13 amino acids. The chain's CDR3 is CASSGQTGNTIYF. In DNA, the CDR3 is TGTGCCAGCAGCGGACAAACTGGAAACACCATATATTTT.

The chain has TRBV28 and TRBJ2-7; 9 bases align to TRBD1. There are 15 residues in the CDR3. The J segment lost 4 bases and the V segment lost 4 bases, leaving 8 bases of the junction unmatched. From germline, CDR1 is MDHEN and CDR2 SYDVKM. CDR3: CASSWDRARGYEQYF. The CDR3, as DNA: TGTGCCAGCAGTTGGGACAGGGCCCGTGGGTACGAGCAGTACTTC. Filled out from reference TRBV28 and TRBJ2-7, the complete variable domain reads DVKVTQSSRYLVKRTGEKVFLECVQDMDHENMFWYRQDPGLGLRLIYFSYDVKMKEKGDIPEGYSVSREKKERFSLILESASTNQTSMYLCASSWDRARGYEQYFGPGTRLTVT.

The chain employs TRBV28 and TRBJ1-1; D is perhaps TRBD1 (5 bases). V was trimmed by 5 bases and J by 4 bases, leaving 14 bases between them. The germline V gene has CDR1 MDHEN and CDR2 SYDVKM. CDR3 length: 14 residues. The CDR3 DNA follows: TGTGCCAGCAGTAAGGGGAGGTCGGTCACTGAAGCTTTCTTT. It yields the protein CASSKGRSVTEAFF. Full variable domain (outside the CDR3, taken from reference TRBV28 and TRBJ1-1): DVKVTQSSRYLVKRTGEKVFLECVQDMDHENMFWYRQDPGLGLRLIYFSYDVKMKEKGDIPEGYSVSREKKERFSLILESASTNQTSMYLCASSKGRSVTEAFFGQGTRLTVV.

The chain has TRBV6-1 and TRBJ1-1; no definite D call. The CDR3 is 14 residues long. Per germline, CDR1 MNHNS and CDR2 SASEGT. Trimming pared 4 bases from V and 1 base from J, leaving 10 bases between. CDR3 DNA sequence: TGTGCCAGCAGTGCCTCCCCCACGAACACTGAAGCTTTCTTT. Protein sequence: CASSASPTNTEAFF.

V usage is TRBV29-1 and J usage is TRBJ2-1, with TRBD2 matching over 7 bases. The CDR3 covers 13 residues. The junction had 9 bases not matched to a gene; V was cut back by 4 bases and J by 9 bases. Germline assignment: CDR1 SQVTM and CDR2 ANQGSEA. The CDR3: CSVASGIYGEQFF. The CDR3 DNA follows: TGCAGCGTTGCCAGCGGGATTTACGGTGAGCAGTTCTTC.

The CDR3 protein is CASSEFQISTDTQYF. The CDR3 bases are TGTGCCAGCAGTGAGTTCCAAATAAGCACAGATACGCAGTATTTT. The chain joins TRBV2 to TRBJ2-3; D uncertain. CDR3 length: 15 amino acids. V was pared by 3 bases and J by 0 bases, with 10 bases between. Germline V gives CDR1 SNHLY, CDR2 FYNNEI. Filled out from reference TRBV2 and TRBJ2-3, the complete variable domain reads EPEVTQTPSHQVTQMGQEVILRCVPISNHLYFYWYRQILGQKVEFLVSFYNNEISEKSEIFDDQFSVERPDGSNFTLKIRSTKLEDSAMYFCASSEFQISTDTQYFGPGTRLTVL.

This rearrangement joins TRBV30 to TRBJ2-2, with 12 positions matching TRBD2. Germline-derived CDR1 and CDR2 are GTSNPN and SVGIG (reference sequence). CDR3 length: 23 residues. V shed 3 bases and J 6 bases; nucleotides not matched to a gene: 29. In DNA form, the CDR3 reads TGTGCCTGGAGAGACCGTTTTAGTATCGGGGACCTAGCGGGAGGGCCGGGGGCCGGGGAGCTGTTTTTT. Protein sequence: CAWRDRFSIGDLAGGPGAGELFF.

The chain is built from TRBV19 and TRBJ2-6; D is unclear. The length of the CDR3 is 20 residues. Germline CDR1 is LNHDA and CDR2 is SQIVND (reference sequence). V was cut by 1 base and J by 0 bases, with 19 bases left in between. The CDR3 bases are TGTGCCAGTAGTATAGGGCACCCCCGATCGCAGATCTCTGGGGCCAACGTCCTGACTTTC. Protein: CASSIGHPRSQISGANVLTF.

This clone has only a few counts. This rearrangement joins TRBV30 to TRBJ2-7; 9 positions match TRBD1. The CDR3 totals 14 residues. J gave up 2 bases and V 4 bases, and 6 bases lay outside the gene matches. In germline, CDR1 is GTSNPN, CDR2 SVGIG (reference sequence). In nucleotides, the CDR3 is TGTGCCTGGACAGGACAGGGGAGGACCTACGAGCAGTACTTC. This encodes CAWTGQGRTYEQYF.

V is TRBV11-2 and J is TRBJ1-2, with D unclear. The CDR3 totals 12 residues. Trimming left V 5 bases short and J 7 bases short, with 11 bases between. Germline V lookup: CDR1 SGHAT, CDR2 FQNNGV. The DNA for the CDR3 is TGTGCCAGCAGCCTGGTTGTCGGTGGCTACACCTTC. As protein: CASSLVVGGYTF.

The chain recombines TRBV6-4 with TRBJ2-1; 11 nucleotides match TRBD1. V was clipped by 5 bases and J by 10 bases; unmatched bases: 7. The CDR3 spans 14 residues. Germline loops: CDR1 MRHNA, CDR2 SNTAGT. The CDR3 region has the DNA TGTGCCAGCAGTAAAGGACAGGGGGCTGACGAGCAGTTCTTC. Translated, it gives CASSKGQGADEQFF.

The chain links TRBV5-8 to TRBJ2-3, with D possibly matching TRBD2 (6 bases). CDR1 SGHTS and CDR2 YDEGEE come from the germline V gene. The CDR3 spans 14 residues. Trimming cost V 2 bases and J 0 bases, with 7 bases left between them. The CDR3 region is CASSFAGSTDTQYF. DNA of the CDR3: TGTGCCAGCAGCTTCGCGGGAAGCACAGATACGCAGTATTTT.

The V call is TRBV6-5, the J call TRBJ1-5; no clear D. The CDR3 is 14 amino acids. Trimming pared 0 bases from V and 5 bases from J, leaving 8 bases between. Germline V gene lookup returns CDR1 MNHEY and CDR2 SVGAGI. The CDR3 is CASSYSLGYQPQHF. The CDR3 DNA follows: TGTGCCAGCAGTTACTCGCTAGGGTATCAGCCCCAGCATTTT.

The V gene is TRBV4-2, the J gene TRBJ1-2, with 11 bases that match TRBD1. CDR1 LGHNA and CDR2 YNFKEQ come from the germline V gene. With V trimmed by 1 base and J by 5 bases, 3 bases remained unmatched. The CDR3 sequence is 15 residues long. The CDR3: CASSQARDRGYGYTF. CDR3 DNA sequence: TGTGCCAGCAGCCAAGCAAGGGACAGGGGGTATGGCTACACCTTC.